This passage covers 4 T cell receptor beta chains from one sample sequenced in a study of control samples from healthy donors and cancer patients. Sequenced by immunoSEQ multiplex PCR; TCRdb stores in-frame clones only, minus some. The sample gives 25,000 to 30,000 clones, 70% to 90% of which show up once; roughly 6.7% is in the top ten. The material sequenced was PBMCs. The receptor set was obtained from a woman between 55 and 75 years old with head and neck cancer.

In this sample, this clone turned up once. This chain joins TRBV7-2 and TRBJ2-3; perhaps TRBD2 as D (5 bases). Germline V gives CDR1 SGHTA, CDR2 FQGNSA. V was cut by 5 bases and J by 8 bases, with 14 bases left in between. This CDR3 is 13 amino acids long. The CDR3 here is CASSPEGVGTQYF. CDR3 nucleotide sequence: TGTGCCAGCAGCCCAGAGGGAGTAGGTACGCAGTATTTT.

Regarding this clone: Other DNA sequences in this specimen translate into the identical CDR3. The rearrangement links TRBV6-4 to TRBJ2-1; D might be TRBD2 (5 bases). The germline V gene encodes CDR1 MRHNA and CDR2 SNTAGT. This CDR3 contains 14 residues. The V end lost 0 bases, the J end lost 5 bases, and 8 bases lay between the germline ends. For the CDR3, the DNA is TGTGCCAGCAGTGACTCCGGCGGGCACAATGAGCAGTTCTTC. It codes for CASSDSGGHNEQFF.

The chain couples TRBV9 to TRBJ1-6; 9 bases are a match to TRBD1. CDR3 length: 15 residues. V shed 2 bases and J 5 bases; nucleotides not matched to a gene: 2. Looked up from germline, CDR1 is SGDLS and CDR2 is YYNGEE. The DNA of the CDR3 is TGTGCCAGCAGCGTTCGGGACAGGGATAATTCACCCCTCCACTTT. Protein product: CASSVRDRDNSPLHF.

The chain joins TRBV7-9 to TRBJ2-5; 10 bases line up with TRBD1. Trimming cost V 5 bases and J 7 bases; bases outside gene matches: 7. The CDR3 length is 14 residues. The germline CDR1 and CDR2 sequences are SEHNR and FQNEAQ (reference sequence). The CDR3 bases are TGTGCCAGCAGCGACTCGACAGGGGGCTTGACCCAGTACTTC. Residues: CASSDSTGGLTQYF.